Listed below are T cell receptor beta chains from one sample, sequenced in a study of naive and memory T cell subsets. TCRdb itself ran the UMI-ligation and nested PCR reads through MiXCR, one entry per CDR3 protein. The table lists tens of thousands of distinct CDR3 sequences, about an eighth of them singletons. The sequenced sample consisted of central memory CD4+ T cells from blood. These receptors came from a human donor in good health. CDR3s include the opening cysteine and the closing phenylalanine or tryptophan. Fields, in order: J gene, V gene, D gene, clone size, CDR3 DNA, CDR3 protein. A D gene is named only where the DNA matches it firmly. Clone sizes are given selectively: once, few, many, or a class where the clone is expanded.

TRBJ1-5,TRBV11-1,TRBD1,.,TGTGCCAGCAGCTTGGACAGGGCGGATCAGCCCCAGCATTTT,CASSLDRADQPQHF
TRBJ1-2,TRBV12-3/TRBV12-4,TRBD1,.,TGTGCCAGCAATATAGGACAGGGGGCCTATGGCTACACCTTC,CASNIGQGAYGYTF
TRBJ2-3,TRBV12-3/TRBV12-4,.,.,TGTGCCAGCAGTTTGAGGCTAGGAGGCGATACGCAGTATTTT,CASSLRLGGDTQYF
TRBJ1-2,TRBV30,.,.,TGTGCCTTCTCCGGGGTTCCCGGCGGCTACACCTTC,CAFSGVPGGYTF
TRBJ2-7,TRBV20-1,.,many,TGCAGTGCTAGCCCCGGGGGCGGCTACGAGCAGTACTTC,CSASPGGGYEQYF
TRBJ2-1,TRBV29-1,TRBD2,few,TGCAGCGTTGATCCCGGCTCTAGCGGGAGGAGCTATGAGCAGTTCTTC,CSVDPGSSGRSYEQFF
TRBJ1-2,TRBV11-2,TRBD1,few,TGTGCCAGCAGCACGTCCCGGGACAGGGCGGACTATGGCTACACCTTC,CASSTSRDRADYGYTF
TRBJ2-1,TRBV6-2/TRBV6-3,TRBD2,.,TGTGCCAGCAGCCGGGGACTAGCGGGAGTCAATGAGCAGTTCTTC,CASSRGLAGVNEQFF
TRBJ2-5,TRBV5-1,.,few,TGCGCCTCTCCCCCTCCGGACAGCTCCAAAGAGACCCAGTACTTC,CASPPPDSSKETQYF
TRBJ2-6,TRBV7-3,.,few,TGTGCCAGCAGCGCAGGGTGGACCTCTGGGGCCAACGTCCTGACTTTC,CASSAGWTSGANVLTF
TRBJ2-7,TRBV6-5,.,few,TGTGCCAGCAGCCTCAGGGGGGTGCAGTACTTC,CASSLRGVQYF
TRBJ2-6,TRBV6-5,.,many,TGTGCCAGCTCAGAAAGCTCTGGGGCCAACGTCCTGACTTTC,CASSESSGANVLTF
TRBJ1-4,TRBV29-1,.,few,TGCAGCGTTGTTACAGCTAATGAAAAACTGTTTTTT,CSVVTANEKLFF
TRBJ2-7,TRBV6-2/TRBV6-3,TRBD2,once,TGTTCCAGCAGTCCGGGGACTAGCGGGAGTAACTACGAGCAGTACTTC,CSSSPGTSGSNYEQYF
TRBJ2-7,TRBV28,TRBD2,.,TGTGCCAGCAGTTTTCTATCAAGGGAGGGGACCTACGAGCAGTACTTC,CASSFLSREGTYEQYF
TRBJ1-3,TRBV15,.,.,TGTGCCACCTCTGGCGGGACTTCTGGAAACACCATATATTTT,CATSGGTSGNTIYF
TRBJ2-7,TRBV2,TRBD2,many,TGTGCCAGCAGGAAACTAGCGGGGGCCCCCCACGAGCAGTACTTC,CASRKLAGAPHEQYF
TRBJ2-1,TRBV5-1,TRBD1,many,TGCGCCAGCAGCGGGGGACAGAGCTCCTACAATGAGCAGTTCTTC,CASSGGQSSYNEQFF
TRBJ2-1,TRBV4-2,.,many,TGTGCCAGCAGCCAAGCCCAGGGGATGACCTACAATGAGCAGTTCTTC,CASSQAQGMTYNEQFF
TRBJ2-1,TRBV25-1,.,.,TGTGCCAGCAGTGAGCGGGTGAGCTCCTACAATGAGCAGTTCTTC,CASSERVSSYNEQFF
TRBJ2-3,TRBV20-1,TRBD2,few,TGCAGTGCTAGACTAGCGGGAGGTTCAGATACGCAGTATTTT,CSARLAGGSDTQYF
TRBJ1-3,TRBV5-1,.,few,TGCGCCAGCCGCCCCCGGGACGCTGGAAACACCATATATTTT,CASRPRDAGNTIYF
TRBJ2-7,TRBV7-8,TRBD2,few,TGTGCCAGCAGCCCCAAAGCCGGGGGACTAGAGGGCCTGTACGAGCAGTACTTC,CASSPKAGGLEGLYEQYF
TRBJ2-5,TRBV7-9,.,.,TGTGCCAGCAGTTGGGACGCGCGGGGTGAGACCCAGTACTTC,CASSWDARGETQYF
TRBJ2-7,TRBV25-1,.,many,TGTGCCAGCAGGGGAGGGGGGTTGAGCTCCTACGAGCAGTACTTC,CASRGGGLSSYEQYF
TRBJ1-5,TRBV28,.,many,TGTGCCAGCAGTTTATTCGGGCAGGGGATGGCACAGCCCCAGCATTTT,CASSLFGQGMAQPQHF
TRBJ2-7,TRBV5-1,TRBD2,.,TGCGCCAGCAGCTTGGCACTAGCGGGTTACGAGCAGTACTTC,CASSLALAGYEQYF
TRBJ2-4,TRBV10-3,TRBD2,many,TGTGCCATCAGTGAGATGCTAGCGGGGGGAGCCAAAAACATTCAGTACTTC,CAISEMLAGGAKNIQYF
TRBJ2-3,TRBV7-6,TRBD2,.,TGTGCCAGCAGCTTAGTTGGGACTAGCGGCCGCACAGATACGCAGTATTTT,CASSLVGTSGRTDTQYF
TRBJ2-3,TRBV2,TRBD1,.,TGTGCCAGCACGATCAGGGGGCTAGGGCGTCGCACAGATACGCAGTATTTT,CASTIRGLGRRTDTQYF
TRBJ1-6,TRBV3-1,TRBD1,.,TGTGCCAGCAGCTTGTCGGGACAGGGGGCAAATTCACCCCTCCACTTT,CASSLSGQGANSPLHF
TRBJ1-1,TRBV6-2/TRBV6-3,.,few,TGTGCCAGCAGTTACCGGGGGAACACTGAAGCTTTCTTT,CASSYRGNTEAFF
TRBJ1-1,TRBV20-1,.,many,TGCAGTGCTAGAGGGGTGGACAGCTTGAACACTGAAGCTTTCTTT,CSARGVDSLNTEAFF
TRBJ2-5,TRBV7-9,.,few,TGTGCCAGCAGCTTGGATGGGGGCCCCGGGGCCACCCAGTACTTC,CASSLDGGPGATQYF
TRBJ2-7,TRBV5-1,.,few,TGCGCCAGCAGCTTGGATAACGGGCAGTACGAGCAGTACTTC,CASSLDNGQYEQYF
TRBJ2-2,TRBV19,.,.,TGTGCCAGTAGTATCCCCGGGAACACCGGGGAGCTGTTTTTT,CASSIPGNTGELFF
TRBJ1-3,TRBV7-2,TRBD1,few,TGTGCCAGCAGTTTCAGCTCAGGGGGCGGGACGGCTGGAAACACCATATATTTT,CASSFSSGGGTAGNTIYF
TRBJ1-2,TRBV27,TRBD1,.,TGTGCCAGCAGTCTCCGAGGACAGGGGGCGAAGTATGGCTACACCTTC,CASSLRGQGAKYGYTF
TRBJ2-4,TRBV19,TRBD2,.,TGTGCCAGTAGTATTTGGGGGGGGGAAGCCAAAAACATTCAGTACTTC,CASSIWGGEAKNIQYF
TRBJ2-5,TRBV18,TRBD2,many,TGTGCCAGCTCACCACTAGCGGGAGAAGAGACCCAGTACTTC,CASSPLAGEETQYF
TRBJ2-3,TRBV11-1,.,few,TGTGCCAGCAGCCCTTCTTTAAAATCAGATACGCAGTATTTT,CASSPSLKSDTQYF
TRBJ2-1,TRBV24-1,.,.,TGTGCCACCAGTGATTGGGACAATGAGCAGTTCTTC,CATSDWDNEQFF
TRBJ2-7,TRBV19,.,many,TGTGCCAGCCGTCCGGGGGCGGGCTCCTACGAGCAGTACTTC,CASRPGAGSYEQYF
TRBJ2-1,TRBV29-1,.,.,TGCAGCGTTGAAGGGGCTGGCGATGGGTACAATGAGCAGTTCTTC,CSVEGAGDGYNEQFF
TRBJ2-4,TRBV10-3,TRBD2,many,TGTGCCAGCCAGACTGGAGGGGCCGCGGGGGGTGGCATTCAGTACTTC,CASQTGGAAGGGIQYF
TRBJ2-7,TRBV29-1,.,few,TGCAGCGTTGGTTCGGACTACGAGCAGTACTTC,CSVGSDYEQYF
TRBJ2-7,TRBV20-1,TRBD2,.,TGCAGTGCTGCACCCCGACTAGCGGGAGGGCGCGAGCAGTACTTC,CSAAPRLAGGREQYF
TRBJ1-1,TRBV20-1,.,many,TGCAGTGCTACGAAAGGGGACCCCCAAAACACTGAAGCTTTCTTT,CSATKGDPQNTEAFF
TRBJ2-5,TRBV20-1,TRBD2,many,TGCAGTGGGGTCGCGGGAGGACGCGAGACCCAGTACTTC,CSGVAGGRETQYF
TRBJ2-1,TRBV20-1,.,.,TGCAGTGCTAGCAAGGTCCAGGGAAACAATGAGCAGTTCTTC,CSASKVQGNNEQFF
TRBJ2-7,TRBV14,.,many,TGTGCCAGCAGCCAAGGTTCGCTGGCCGAGCAGTACTTC,CASSQGSLAEQYF
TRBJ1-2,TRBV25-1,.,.,TGTGCCAGCAGTGAATTTGGCGAGAACTATGGCTACACCTTC,CASSEFGENYGYTF
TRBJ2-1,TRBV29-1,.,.,TGCAGCGTTTGGGGGACAAACTACAATGAGCAGTTCTTC,CSVWGTNYNEQFF
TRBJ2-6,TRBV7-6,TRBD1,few,TGTGCCAGCAGCTTAGAGACAGGGTCTGGGGCCAACGTCCTGACTTTC,CASSLETGSGANVLTF